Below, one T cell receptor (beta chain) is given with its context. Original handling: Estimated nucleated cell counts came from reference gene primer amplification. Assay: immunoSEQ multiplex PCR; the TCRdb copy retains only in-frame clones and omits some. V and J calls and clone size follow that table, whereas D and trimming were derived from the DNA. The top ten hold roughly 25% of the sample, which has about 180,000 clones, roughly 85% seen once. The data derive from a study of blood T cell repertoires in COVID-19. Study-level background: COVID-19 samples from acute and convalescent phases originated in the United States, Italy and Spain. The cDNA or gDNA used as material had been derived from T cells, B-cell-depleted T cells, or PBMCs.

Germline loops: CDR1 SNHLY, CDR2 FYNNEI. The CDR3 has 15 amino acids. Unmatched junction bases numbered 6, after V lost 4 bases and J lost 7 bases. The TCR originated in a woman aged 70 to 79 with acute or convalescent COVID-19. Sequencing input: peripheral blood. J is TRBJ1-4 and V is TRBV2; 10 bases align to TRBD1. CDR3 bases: TGTGCCAGCAGTGTGGGACAGGGGATTGGTGAAAAACTGTTTTTT. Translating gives CASSVGQGIGEKLFF.